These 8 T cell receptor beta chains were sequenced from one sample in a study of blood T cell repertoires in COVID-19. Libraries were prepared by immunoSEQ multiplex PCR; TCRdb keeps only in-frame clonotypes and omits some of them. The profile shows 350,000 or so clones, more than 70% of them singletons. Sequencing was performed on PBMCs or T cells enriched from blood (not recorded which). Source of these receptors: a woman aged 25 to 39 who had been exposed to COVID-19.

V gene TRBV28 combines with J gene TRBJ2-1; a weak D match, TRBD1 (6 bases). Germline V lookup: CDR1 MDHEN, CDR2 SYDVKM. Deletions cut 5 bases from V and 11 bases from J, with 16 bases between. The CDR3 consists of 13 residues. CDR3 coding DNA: TGTGCCAGCAGTCTCGGACAGACCTCCAAGCAGTTCTTC. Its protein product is CASSLGQTSKQFF.

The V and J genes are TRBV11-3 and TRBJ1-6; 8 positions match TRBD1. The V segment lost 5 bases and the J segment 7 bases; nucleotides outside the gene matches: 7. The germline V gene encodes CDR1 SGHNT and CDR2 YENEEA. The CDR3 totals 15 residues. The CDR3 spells CASSPRTGRNSPLHF. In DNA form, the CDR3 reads TGTGCCAGCAGCCCCAGGACAGGGCGGAATTCACCCCTCCACTTT.

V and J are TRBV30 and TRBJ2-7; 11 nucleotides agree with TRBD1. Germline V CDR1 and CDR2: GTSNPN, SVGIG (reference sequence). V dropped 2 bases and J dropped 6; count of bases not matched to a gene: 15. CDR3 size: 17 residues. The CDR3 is CAWSPPIRDRGIPEQYF. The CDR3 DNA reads TGTGCCTGGAGTCCCCCGATCAGGGACAGGGGGATTCCCGAGCAGTACTTC.

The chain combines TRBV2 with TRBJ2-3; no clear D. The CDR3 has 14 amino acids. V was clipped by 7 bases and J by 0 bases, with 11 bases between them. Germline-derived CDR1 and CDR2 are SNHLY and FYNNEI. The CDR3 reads CASIPGSSTDTQYF. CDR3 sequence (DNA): TGTGCCAGCATACCCGGGTCTAGCACAGATACGCAGTATTTT.

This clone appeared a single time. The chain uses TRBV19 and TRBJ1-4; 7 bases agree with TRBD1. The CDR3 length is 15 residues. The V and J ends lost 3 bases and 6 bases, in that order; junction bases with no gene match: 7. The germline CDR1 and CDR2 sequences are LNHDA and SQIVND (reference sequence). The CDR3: CASSIWTGLDEKLFF. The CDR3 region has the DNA TGTGCCAGTAGTATTTGGACAGGTCTAGATGAAAAACTGTTTTTT.

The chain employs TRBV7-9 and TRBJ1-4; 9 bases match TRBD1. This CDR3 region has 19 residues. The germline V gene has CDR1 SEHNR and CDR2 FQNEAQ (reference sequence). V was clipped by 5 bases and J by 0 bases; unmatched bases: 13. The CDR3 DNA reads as TGTGCCAGCAGCCTCACGGGACAGGGAGTGGGGGCAACTAATGAAAAACTGTTTTTT. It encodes CASSLTGQGVGATNEKLFF.

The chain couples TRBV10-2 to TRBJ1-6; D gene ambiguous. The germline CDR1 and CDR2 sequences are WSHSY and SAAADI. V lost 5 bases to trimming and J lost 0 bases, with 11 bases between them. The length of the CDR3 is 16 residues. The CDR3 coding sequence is TGCGCCAGCAGTAGGACTGAGAGCTCCTATAATTCACCCCTCCACTTT. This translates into CASSRTESSYNSPLHF.

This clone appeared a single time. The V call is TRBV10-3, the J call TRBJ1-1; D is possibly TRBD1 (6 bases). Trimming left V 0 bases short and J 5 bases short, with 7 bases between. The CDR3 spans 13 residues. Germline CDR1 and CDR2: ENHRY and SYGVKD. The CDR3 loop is CAISESGHTEAFF. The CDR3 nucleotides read TGTGCCATCAGTGAGTCGGGACATACTGAAGCTTTCTTT.